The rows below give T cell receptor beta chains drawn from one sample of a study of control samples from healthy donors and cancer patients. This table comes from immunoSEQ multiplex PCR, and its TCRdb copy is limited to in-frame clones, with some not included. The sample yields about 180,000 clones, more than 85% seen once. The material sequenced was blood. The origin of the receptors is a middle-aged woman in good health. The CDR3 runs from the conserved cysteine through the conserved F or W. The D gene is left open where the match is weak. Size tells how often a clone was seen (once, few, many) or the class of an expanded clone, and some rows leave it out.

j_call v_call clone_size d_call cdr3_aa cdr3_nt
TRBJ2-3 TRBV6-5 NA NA CASSLLSTDTQYF TGTGCCAGCAGTCTCCTGTCCACAGATACGCAGTATTTT
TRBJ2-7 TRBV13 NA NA CASSSGVGGSMGNYEQYF TGTGCCAGCAGCTCAGGGGTAGGGGGTAGCATGGGAAACTACGAGCAGTACTTC
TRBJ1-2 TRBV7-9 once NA CASSLRGYGYTF TGTGCCAGCAGCTTAAGGGGGTATGGCTACACCTTC
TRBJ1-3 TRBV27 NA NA CASSRRGEGNTIYF TGTGCCAGCAGTCGAAGGGGGGAAGGAAACACCATATATTTT
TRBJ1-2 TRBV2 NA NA CASSETGTPSGYTF TGTGCCAGCAGTGAAACGGGCACCCCTAGTGGCTACACCTTC
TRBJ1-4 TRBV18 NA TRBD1 CASSPPRDRGEKLFF TGTGCCAGCTCACCTCCCCGGGACAGGGGTGAAAAACTGTTTTTT
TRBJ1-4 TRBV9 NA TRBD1 CASSPRRDSYEKLFF TGTGCCAGCAGCCCCCGCCGGGACAGCTATGAAAAACTGTTTTTT
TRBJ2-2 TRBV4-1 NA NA CASSQIAGELFF TGCGCCAGCAGCCAGATCGCCGGGGAGCTGTTTTTT
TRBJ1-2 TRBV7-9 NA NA CASSLVGTSHGYTF TGTGCCAGCAGCTTAGTAGGGACATCGCATGGCTACACCTTC
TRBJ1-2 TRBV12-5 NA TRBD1 CASGSTGTGVFSDYGYTF TGTGCTAGTGGTTCCACCGGGACAGGGGTATTTAGCGACTATGGCTACACCTTC
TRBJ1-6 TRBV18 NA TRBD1 CASSPTDRDSPLHF TGTGCCAGCTCGCCAACTGACAGGGATTCACCCCTCCACTTT
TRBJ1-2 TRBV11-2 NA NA CASSSIMGGTYGYTF TGTGCCAGCAGCTCGATTATGGGCGGGACCTATGGCTACACCTTC
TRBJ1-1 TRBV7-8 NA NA CASSLAGSNTEAFF TGTGCCAGCAGTCTTGCGGGGAGTAACACTGAAGCTTTCTTT
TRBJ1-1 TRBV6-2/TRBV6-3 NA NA CASSQTLSMEAFF TGTGCCAGCAGTCAGACCCTTTCGATGGAAGCTTTCTTT
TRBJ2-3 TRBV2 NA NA CASGTRTDTQYF TGTGCCAGCGGGACCCGCACAGATACGCAGTATTTT
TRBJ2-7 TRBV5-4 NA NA CASSSGVYEQYF TGTGCCAGCAGCTCCGGGGTTTACGAGCAGTACTTC
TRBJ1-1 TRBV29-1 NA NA CSVNPSGANTEAFF TGCAGCGTTAATCCCTCAGGAGCGAACACTGAAGCTTTCTTT
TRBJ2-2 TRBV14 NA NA CASSRGSGGELFF TGTGCCAGCAGCCGGGGGTCCGGGGGGGAGCTGTTTTTT
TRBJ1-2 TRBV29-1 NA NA CSVAEFGYTF TGCAGCGTTGCAGAGTTCGGCTACACCTTC
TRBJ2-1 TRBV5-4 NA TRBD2 CASSFSAGGSSYNEQFF TGTGCCAGCAGCTTCTCAGCGGGGGGAAGCTCCTACAATGAGCAGTTCTTC
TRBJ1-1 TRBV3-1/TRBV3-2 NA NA CASSQGIAEAFF TGTGCCAGCAGCCAAGGTATCGCTGAAGCTTTCTTT
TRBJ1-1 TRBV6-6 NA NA CATGRVNTEAFF TGTGCCACCGGACGGGTAAACACTGAAGCTTTCTTT
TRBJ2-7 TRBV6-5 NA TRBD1 CASSRDRREQYF TGTGCCAGCAGCCGGGACAGACGCGAGCAGTACTTC
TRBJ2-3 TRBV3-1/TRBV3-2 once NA CASSQEWGRGTDTQYF TGTGCCAGCAGCCAAGAGTGGGGGAGAGGCACAGATACGCAGTATTTT
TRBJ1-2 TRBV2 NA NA CASSPGVGYGYTF TGTGCCAGCAGTCCAGGAGTAGGGTATGGCTACACCTTC
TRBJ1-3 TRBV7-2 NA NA CASSLARAVDTIYF TGTGCCAGCAGCTTGGCGCGCGCGGTTGACACCATATATTTT
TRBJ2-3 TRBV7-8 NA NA CASSLASPDTQYF TGTGCCAGCAGCTTAGCCAGCCCAGATACGCAGTATTTT
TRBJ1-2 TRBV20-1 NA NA CSARTGHGYTF TGCAGTGCCCGTACCGGGCATGGCTACACCTTC
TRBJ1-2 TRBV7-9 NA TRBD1 CASSLTSGTGDGYTF TGTGCCAGCAGCTTAACCTCCGGTACAGGGGATGGCTACACCTTC
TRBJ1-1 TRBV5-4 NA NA CASSRRDWNTEAFF TGTGCCAGCAGCCGAAGGGATTGGAACACTGAAGCTTTCTTT
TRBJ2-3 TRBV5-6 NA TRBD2 CASSLRTSGGNGDTQYF TGTGCCAGCAGCTTGCGGACTAGCGGGGGGAACGGAGATACGCAGTATTTT
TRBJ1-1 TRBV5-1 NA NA CASSLEGTAAEAFF TGCGCCAGCAGCTTGGAGGGGACCGCTGCTGAAGCTTTCTTT
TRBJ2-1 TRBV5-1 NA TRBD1 CASSIGTGYNEQFF TGCGCCAGCAGCATAGGGACAGGCTACAATGAGCAGTTCTTC
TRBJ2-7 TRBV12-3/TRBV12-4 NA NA CASSSHDTYEQYF TGTGCCAGCAGTTCACATGACACATACGAGCAGTACTTC
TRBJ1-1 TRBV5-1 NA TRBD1 CASSLGTGSPEAFF TGCGCCAGCAGCTTGGGGACAGGGTCTCCTGAAGCTTTCTTT
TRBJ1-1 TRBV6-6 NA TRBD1 CASSPNPGQGDGNTEAFF TGTGCCAGCAGTCCAAACCCGGGACAGGGGGACGGGAACACTGAAGCTTTCTTT
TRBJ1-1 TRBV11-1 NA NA CASSLNPLGRNTEAFF TGTGCCAGCAGCTTGAACCCGCTGGGCCGTAACACTGAAGCTTTCTTT
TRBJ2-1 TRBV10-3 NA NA CAISSTGLSYNEQFF TGTGCCATCAGCTCTACGGGACTCTCCTACAATGAGCAGTTCTTC
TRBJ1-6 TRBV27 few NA CASSLYGGNSPLHF TGTGCCAGCAGTTTATACGGCGGGAATTCACCCCTCCACTTT
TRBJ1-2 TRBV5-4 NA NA CASSKAGTAHGYTF TGTGCCAGCAGCAAAGCTGGCACGGCCCATGGCTACACCTTC
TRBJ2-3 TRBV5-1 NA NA CASSLVLAATDTQYF TGCGCCAGCAGCTTGGTTTTGGCTGCCACAGATACGCAGTATTTT
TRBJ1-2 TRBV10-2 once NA CASSELTGPNYGYTF TGCGCCAGCAGTGAGTTGACTGGTCCCAACTATGGCTACACCTTC
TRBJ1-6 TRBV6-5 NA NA CASSYSYNSPLHF TGTGCCAGCAGCTACTCCTATAATTCACCCCTCCACTTT
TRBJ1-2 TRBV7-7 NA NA CASSPAGLDGYTF TGTGCCAGCAGCCCAGCGGGGCTCGATGGCTACACCTTC
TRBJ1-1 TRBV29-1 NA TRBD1 CSVVGTGGSAFF TGCAGCGTTGTGGGGACAGGGGGCAGCGCTTTCTTT
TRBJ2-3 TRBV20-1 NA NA CSASPSTDTQYF TGCAGTGCTAGTCCCAGCACAGATACGCAGTATTTT
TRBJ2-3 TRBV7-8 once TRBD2 CASSRTSGGASTDTQYF TGTGCCAGCAGTAGGACTAGCGGGGGGGCTAGCACAGATACGCAGTATTTT